This record concerns one T cell receptor beta chain sequence. Trimming pared 9 bases from V and 1 base from J, leaving 6 bases between. The CDR3 consists of 12 residues. Germline loops: CDR1 MNHNS, CDR2 SASEGT. This sample was included in a study of OX40 agonist ivuxolimab in advanced cancers. Sequencing was performed with immunoSEQ multiplex PCR; in TCRdb, only in-frame clones are kept and a portion is missing. The sample shows 60,000 to 90,000 clones, about four fifths of them seen only once. This specimen consisted of CD4+ or CD8+ T cells sorted from blood, obtained in a trial of the OX40 agonist ivuxolimab. The TCR was taken from an adult with an advanced solid tumor such as melanoma, head and neck, liver or kidney cancer. The V call is TRBV6-1, the J call TRBJ2-2, with D unclear. In DNA, the CDR3 is TGTGCCAGTTCGAGGAACACCGGGGAGCTGTTTTTT. Protein sequence: CASSRNTGELFF.